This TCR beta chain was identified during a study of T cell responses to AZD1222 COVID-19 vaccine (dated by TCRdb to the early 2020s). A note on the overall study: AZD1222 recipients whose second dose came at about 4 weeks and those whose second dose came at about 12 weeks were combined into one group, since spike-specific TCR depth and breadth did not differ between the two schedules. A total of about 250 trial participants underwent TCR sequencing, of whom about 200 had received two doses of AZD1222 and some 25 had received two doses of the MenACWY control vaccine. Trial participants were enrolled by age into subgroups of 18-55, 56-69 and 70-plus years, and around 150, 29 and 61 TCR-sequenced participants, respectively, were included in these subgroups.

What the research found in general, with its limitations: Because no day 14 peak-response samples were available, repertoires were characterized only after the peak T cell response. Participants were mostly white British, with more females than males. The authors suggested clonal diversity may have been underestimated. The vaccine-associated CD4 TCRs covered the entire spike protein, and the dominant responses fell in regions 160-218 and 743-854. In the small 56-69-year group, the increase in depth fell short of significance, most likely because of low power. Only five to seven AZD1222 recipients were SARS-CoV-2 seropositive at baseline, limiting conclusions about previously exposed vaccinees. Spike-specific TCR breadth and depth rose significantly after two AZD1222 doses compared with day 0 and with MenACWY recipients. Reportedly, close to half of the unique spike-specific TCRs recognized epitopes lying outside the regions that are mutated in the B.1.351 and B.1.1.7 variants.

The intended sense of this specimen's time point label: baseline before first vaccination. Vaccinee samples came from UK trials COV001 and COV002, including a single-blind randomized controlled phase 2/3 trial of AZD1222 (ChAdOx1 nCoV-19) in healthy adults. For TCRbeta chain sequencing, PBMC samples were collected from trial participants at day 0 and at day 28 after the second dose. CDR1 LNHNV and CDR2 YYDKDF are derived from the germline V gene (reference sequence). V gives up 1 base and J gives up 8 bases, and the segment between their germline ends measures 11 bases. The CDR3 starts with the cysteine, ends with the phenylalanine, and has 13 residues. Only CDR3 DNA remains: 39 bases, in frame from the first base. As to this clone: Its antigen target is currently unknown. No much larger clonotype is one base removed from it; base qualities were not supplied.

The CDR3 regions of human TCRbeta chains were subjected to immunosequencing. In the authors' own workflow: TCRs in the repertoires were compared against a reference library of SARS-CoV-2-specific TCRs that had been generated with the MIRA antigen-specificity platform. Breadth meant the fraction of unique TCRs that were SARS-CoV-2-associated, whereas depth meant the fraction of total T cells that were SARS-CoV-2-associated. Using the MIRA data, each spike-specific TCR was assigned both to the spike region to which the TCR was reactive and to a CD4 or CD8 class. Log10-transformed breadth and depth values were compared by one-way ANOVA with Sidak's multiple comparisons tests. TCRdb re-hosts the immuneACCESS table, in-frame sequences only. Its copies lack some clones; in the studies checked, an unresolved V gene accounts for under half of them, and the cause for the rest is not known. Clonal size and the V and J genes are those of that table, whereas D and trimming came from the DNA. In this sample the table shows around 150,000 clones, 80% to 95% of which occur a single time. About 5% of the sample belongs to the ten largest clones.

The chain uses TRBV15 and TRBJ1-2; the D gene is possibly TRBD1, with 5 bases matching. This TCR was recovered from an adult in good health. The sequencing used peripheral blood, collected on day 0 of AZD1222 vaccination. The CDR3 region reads CATSRVAGDGYTF. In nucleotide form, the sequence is TGTGCCACCAGCAGAGTTGCGGGGGACGGCTACACCTTC. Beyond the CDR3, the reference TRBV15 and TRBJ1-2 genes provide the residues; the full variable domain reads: DAMVIQNPRYQVTQFGKPVTLSCSQTLNHNVMYWYQQKSSQAPKLLFHYYDKDFNNEADTPDNFQSRRPNTSFCFLDIRSPGLGDTAMYLCATSRVAGDGYTFGSGTRLTVV.